This passage covers 9 T cell receptor beta chains from one sample sequenced in a study of blood T cell repertoires in COVID-19. Assay: immunoSEQ multiplex PCR; the TCRdb copy retains only in-frame clones and omits some. This sample has 55,000 to 95,000 clones, with around four fifths found just once. Material: peripheral blood. The receptor source for this set is a woman aged 60-70 years with acute or convalescent COVID-19.

The chain recombines TRBV20-1 with TRBJ2-5, with TRBD2 matching 11 bases. The CDR3 runs to 16 residues. Germline values: CDR1 DFQATT, CDR2 SNEGSKA (reference sequence). V gave up 3 bases and J gave up 5 bases; unmatched junction bases: 11. CDR3 in DNA: TGCAGTGCTAGTGGCCCCAGGATAGCGGGGGGGGAGACCCAGTACTTC. Amino acids: CSASGPRIAGGETQYF.

The rearrangement uses TRBV3-1 (or the pseudogene TRBV3-2) and TRBJ2-3; 12 bases match TRBD1. Losses at the gene ends were 5 bases for V and 3 bases for J; bases not matched to a gene: 6. Germline V CDR1 and CDR2: LGHDT, YNNKEL (reference sequence). This CDR3 is built from 16 residues. DNA of the CDR3: TGTGCCAGCAGCTCCGTGGGACAGGGGGCAACAGATACGCAGTATTTT. This gives the protein CASSSVGQGATDTQYF.

The chain couples TRBV14 to TRBJ2-1; 10 bases fit TRBD2. This CDR3 has 13 residues. V shed 6 bases, J shed 9 bases, and the junction held 5 bases outside the gene matches. The germline gives CDR1 SGHDN, CDR2 FVKESK. This CDR3 is CASSLAGAGEQFF. CDR3 DNA sequence: TGTGCCAGCAGTCTAGCGGGAGCGGGTGAGCAGTTCTTC.

CDR3 sequence (DNA): TGCGCCAGCAGCTTGGGACAGGGGGGCCAGGCTGAAGCTTTCTTT. Translation gives CASSLGQGGQAEAFF. J is TRBJ1-1 and V is TRBV5-1; 9 bases agree with TRBD1. Per germline, CDR1 SGHRS and CDR2 YFSETQ. The CDR3 length is 15 residues. V gave up 0 bases and J gave up 6 bases; unmatched junction bases: 6.

This sequence joins TRBV30 and TRBJ1-2; D might be TRBD1 (5 bases). This CDR3 comprises 14 residues. Trimming removed 3 bases at V and 3 bases at J, with 14 bases between. Germline values: CDR1 GTSNPN, CDR2 SVGIG (reference sequence). CDR3 sequence (DNA): TGTGCCTGGAGCGACCTAACAGGAGACTATGGCTACACCTTC. Protein product: CAWSDLTGDYGYTF.

This sequence joins TRBV29-1 and TRBJ2-1; 8 nucleotides agree with TRBD1. The CDR3 runs 15 residues. Germline CDR1 SQVTM, CDR2 ANQGSEA. The V gene end was trimmed by 7 bases and the J gene end by 2 bases; junction bases not matched to a gene: 10. The CDR3 nucleotides are TGCAGCGCCGACATACCGACAGGGGCCTACAATGAGCAGTTCTTC. The encoded protein is CSADIPTGAYNEQFF.

The chain couples TRBV29-1 to TRBJ1-1; 7 bases are shared with TRBD1. Trimming took 4 bases from V and 4 from J; bases not matched to a gene: 6. Looked up from germline, CDR1 is SQVTM and CDR2 is ANQGSEA. The length of the CDR3 is 13 residues. CDR3: CSVGGQSGTEAFF. CDR3 nucleotides: TGCAGCGTTGGGGGACAGTCGGGCACTGAAGCTTTCTTT.

This clone has more than one count but fewer than ten. This chain joins TRBV6-4 and TRBJ1-6; D is unclear. The CDR3 is 15 amino acids. Germline CDR1 and CDR2: MRHNA and SNTAGT. V was clipped by 3 bases and J by 7 bases, with 13 bases between them. The CDR3 DNA is TGTGCCAGCAGTGAAATCGGGATTGGCAATTCACCCCTCCACTTT. Amino acids: CASSEIGIGNSPLHF.

This clone came up a few times. This sequence joins TRBV7-7 and TRBJ2-2; TRBD1 matches at 7 bases. Trimming removed 5 bases from V and 6 bases from J; junction bases left unmatched: 6. Germline-derived CDR1 and CDR2 are SSHAT and FNYEAQ (reference sequence). The CDR3 has 14 residues. In nucleotides, the CDR3 is TGTGCCAGCAGCGCCCGACAGGGCCCCGGGGAGCTGTTTTTT. Translated, it gives CASSARQGPGELFF.